The entry that follows covers one T cell receptor (beta chain) sequence. Sequenced by immunoSEQ multiplex PCR; TCRdb stores in-frame clones only, minus some. The sample holds around 34,000 clones; roughly four fifths are singletons and the top ten take approximately 40%. This sample stems from a study of blood T cell repertoires in COVID-19. The sequence came from an elderly man with active or convalescent COVID-19. What was sequenced was peripheral blood.

CDR3 residues: CASSIDREYEQYF. The CDR3 DNA sequence: TGCGCCAGCAGCATTGACAGGGAGTACGAGCAGTACTTC. This chain joins TRBV5-1 and TRBJ2-7; 7 bases are shared with TRBD1. CDR3 length equals 13 residues. J gave up 4 bases and V 4 bases, and 5 bases lay outside the gene matches. CDR1 SGHRS and CDR2 YFSETQ come from the germline V gene.